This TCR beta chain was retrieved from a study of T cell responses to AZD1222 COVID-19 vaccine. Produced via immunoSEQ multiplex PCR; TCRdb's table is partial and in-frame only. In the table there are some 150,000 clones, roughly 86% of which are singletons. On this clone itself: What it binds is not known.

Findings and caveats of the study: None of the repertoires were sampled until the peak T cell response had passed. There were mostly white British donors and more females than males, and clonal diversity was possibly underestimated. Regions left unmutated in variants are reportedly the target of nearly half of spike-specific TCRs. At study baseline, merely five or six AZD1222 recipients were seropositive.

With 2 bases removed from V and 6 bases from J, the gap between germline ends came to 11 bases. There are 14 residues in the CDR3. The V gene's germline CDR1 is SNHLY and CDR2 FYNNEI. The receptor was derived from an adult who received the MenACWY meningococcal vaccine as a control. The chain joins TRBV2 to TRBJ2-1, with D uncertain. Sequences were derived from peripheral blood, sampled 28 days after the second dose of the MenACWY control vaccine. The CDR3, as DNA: TGTGCCAGCAGTGAATCCCATATCGTCAATGAGCAGTTCTTC. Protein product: CASSESHIVNEQFF.